Listed here are 23 T cell receptor beta chains from one sample, sequenced in a study of radiotherapy plus CTLA-4 blockade in lung cancer. The repertoire was sequenced with immunoSEQ multiplex PCR; TCRdb's copy has only in-frame clones and lacks some. Among over 100,000 clones, 75% to 90% were seen once, and the ten largest hold 5.5% to 8.5%. The sample here was peripheral blood, taken from a patient treated with radiotherapy plus ipilimumab. The origin of the receptors is a human donor with non-small cell lung cancer that progressed on radiotherapy plus ipilimumab.

The chain carries TRBV7-2 and TRBJ1-1; TRBD1 might be the D (5 bases). The CDR3 consists of 14 residues. CDR1 is SGHTA, CDR2 FQGNSA, per germline. V was pared by 6 bases and J by 0 bases, with 11 bases between. CDR3 amino acids: CASRLAGVNTEAFF. CDR3 nucleotides: TGTGCCAGCAGACTTGCGGGGGTGAACACTGAAGCTTTCTTT. Based on the CDR3 plus reference TRBV7-2 and TRBJ1-1, the full variable domain is GAGVSQSPSNKVTEKGKDVELRCDPISGHTALYWYRQSLGQGLEFLIYFQGNSAPDKSGLPSDRFSAERTGGSVSTLTIQRTQQEDSAVYLCASRLAGVNTEAFFGQGTRLTVV.

The chain uses TRBV9 and TRBJ1-2, with D possibly matching TRBD1 (5 bases). The length of the CDR3 is 15 residues. Germline V gene lookup returns CDR1 SGDLS and CDR2 YYNGEE. V was clipped by 0 bases and J by 2 bases, with 11 bases between them. The CDR3 DNA reads as TGTGCCAGCAGCGTAGACCCCTCAGGGAACTATGGCTACACCTTC. Translated: CASSVDPSGNYGYTF. Full variable domain (missing parts from reference TRBV9 and TRBJ1-2): DSGVTQTPKHLITATGQRVTLRCSPRSGDLSVYWYQQSLDQGLQFLIQYYNGEERAKGNILERFSAQQFPDLHSELNLSSLELGDSALYFCASSVDPSGNYGYTFGSGTRLTVV.

V gene TRBV9 combines with J gene TRBJ1-1; TRBD1 agrees at 9 bases. In germline, CDR1 is SGDLS, CDR2 YYNGEE. This CDR3 comprises 15 residues. Trimming took 3 bases from V and 3 from J; bases not matched to a gene: 6. The CDR3 region is CASSGDRVEDTEAFF. CDR3 DNA: TGTGCCAGCAGCGGGGACAGGGTAGAAGACACTGAAGCTTTCTTT.

The chain joins TRBV5-1 to TRBJ2-5, with unresolved D. The V and J ends lost 0 bases and 4 bases respectively, with 7 bases between them. The CDR3 spans 13 residues. Per the germline V gene, CDR1 is SGHRS and CDR2 is YFSETQ. For the CDR3, the DNA is TGCGCCAGCAGCTTGGCCTCGCGAGAGACCCAGTACTTC. This gives the protein CASSLASRETQYF.

This chain connects TRBV18 to TRBJ1-1, with D hard to call. The germline CDR1 and CDR2 sequences are KGHSH and LQKENI. Between the trimmed V and J ends, which lost 3 bases and 3 bases, there was a span of 14 bases. The CDR3 runs to 15 residues. CDR3 amino acids: CASSPPGGRDTEAFF. The CDR3 DNA reads TGTGCCAGCTCACCCCCGGGAGGGAGGGACACTGAAGCTTTCTTT.

J is TRBJ2-2 and V is TRBV28, with unresolved D. CDR1 is MDHEN, CDR2 SYDVKM, per germline. V shed 9 bases and J shed 6 bases, with 14 bases lying between them. The length of the CDR3 is 13 residues. The CDR3 here is CASTTISSGELFF. CDR3 coding DNA: TGTGCCAGTACCACCATTAGTTCCGGGGAGCTGTTTTTT.

The chain is built from TRBV2 and TRBJ2-5; D is ambiguous. The CDR3 extends over 13 amino acids. The germline V gene encodes CDR1 SNHLY and CDR2 FYNNEI. V lost 7 bases and J 2 bases, leaving 11 bases between the germline ends. The CDR3 here is CASTTGSQETQYF. Here the CDR3 DNA reads TGTGCCAGCACCACCGGAAGTCAAGAGACCCAGTACTTC.

V is TRBV7-9 and J is TRBJ2-1, with TRBD2 matching 8 bases. Germline-derived CDR1 and CDR2 are SEHNR and FQNEAQ (reference sequence). The junction had 6 bases not matched to a gene; V was cut back by 6 bases and J by 2 bases. This CDR3 is built from 15 residues. The CDR3 loop reads CASRNTTSAYNEQFF. CDR3 coding DNA: TGTGCCAGCAGAAATACGACTAGCGCCTACAATGAGCAGTTCTTC.

The chain uses TRBV2 and TRBJ2-1; D not resolved. Germline V gene lookup returns CDR1 SNHLY and CDR2 FYNNEI. Deletions cut 0 bases from V and 7 bases from J, with 10 bases between. The length of the CDR3 is 14 residues. CDR3 loop: CASSEARARNEQFF. Written as DNA, the CDR3 is TGTGCCAGCAGTGAAGCCCGGGCGAGGAATGAGCAGTTCTTC.

The chain carries TRBV2 and TRBJ2-4; 10 bases align to TRBD2. This CDR3 is built from 19 residues. Losses at the gene ends were 4 bases for V and 0 bases for J; bases not matched to a gene: 12. Germline CDR1 SNHLY, CDR2 FYNNEI. For the CDR3, the DNA is TGTGCCAGCAGTGGGGTAGAGCGGGAGGGGACCTTAGCCAAAAACATTCAGTACTTC. Its translation is CASSGVEREGTLAKNIQYF.

The chain recombines TRBV5-1 with TRBJ2-5, with unresolved D. V lost 4 bases to trimming and J lost 4 bases, with 14 bases between them. CDR3 length equals 14 residues. Per the germline V gene, CDR1 is SGHRS and CDR2 is YFSETQ. CDR3 in amino acids: CASSPTIYAETQYF. In DNA form, the CDR3 reads TGCGCCAGCAGCCCCACCATCTATGCAGAGACCCAGTACTTC.

This clone was observed a handful of times. The chain has TRBV7-9 and TRBJ1-2, with D hard to call. Germline-derived CDR1 and CDR2 are SEHNR and FQNEAQ (reference sequence). The CDR3 is 13 amino acids. With 3 bases removed from V and 4 bases from J, the gap between germline ends came to 9 bases. The CDR3 here is CASSFSGVYGYTF. The CDR3 region has the DNA TGTGCCAGCAGCTTCTCCGGGGTCTATGGCTACACCTTC.

The chain links TRBV5-1 to TRBJ1-2; 7 positions agree with TRBD1. V trimming: 0 bases; J trimming: 4 bases; junction bases outside the gene matches: 6. The germline CDR1 and CDR2 sequences are SGHRS and YFSETQ. The CDR3 loop spans 15 amino acids. The CDR3 protein is CASSLGTGDTYGYTF. CDR3 coding DNA: TGCGCCAGCAGCTTGGGGACAGGCGATACCTATGGCTACACCTTC.

The V call is TRBV6-1, the J call TRBJ2-3; D unclear. With 7 bases removed from V and 2 bases from J, the gap between germline ends came to 13 bases. The length of the CDR3 is 14 residues. Germline assignment: CDR1 MNHNS and CDR2 SASEGT. As DNA, the CDR3 is TGTGCCAGCACCTCAGACCAGGCCACAGATACGCAGTATTTT. This codes for CASTSDQATDTQYF.

This rearrangement joins TRBV28 to TRBJ2-4, with D tentatively TRBD2 (7 bases). Trimming took off 5 bases at V and 9 bases at J, with 17 bases between the two ends. Germline CDR1 and CDR2: MDHEN and SYDVKM. The CDR3 has 14 amino acids. Here the CDR3 reads CASSLTQGGGIQYF. CDR3 coding DNA: TGTGCCAGCAGTCTAACACAGGGAGGGGGCATTCAGTACTTC.

This chain joins TRBV5-8 and TRBJ2-1; unclear D gene. This CDR3 comprises 13 residues. From germline, CDR1 is SGHTS and CDR2 YDEGEE. V was trimmed by 5 bases and J by 6 bases, leaving 12 bases between them. The CDR3 protein is CASSTRLANEQFF. CDR3 bases: TGTGCCAGCAGTACGAGACTGGCCAATGAGCAGTTCTTC.

The CDR3: CASSPDDQPQHF. The DNA for the CDR3 is TGTGCCAGCAGCCCAGACGATCAGCCCCAGCATTTT. J is TRBJ1-5 and V is TRBV7-9; D is uncertain. The CDR3 is 12 amino acids. Germline V lookup: CDR1 SEHNR, CDR2 FQNEAQ (reference sequence). The V and J ends lost 5 bases and 5 bases respectively, with 7 bases between them. Looking up the rest from reference TRBV7-9 and TRBJ1-5 gives the full variable domain: DTGVSQNPRHKITKRGQNVTFRCDPISEHNRLYWYRQTLGQGPEFLTYFQNEAQLEKSRLLSDRFSAERPKGSFSTLEIQRTEQGDSAMYLCASSPDDQPQHFGDGTRLSIL.

This clone occurred once. The V gene is TRBV27, the J gene TRBJ2-4, with TRBD2 as a possible D gene (5 bases). V was trimmed by 8 bases and J by 5 bases, leaving 16 bases between them. CDR1 is MNHEY, CDR2 SMNVEV, per germline (reference sequence). CDR3 length: 14 residues. The CDR3 here is CASRRIGRENIQYF. The DNA for the CDR3 is TGTGCCAGCCGGAGGATCGGTCGGGAAAACATTCAGTACTTC.

The chain couples TRBV5-1 to TRBJ2-3, with D possibly TRBD2 on 5 matching bases. Trimming shortened V by 5 bases and J by 0 bases, and 7 bases separated the two germline ends. Germline values: CDR1 SGHRS, CDR2 YFSETQ. This CDR3 spans 13 amino acids. CDR3 bases: TGCGCCAGCAGTAGCGATAGCACAGATACGCAGTATTTT. The encoded protein is CASSSDSTDTQYF.

This rearrangement joins TRBV27 to TRBJ1-1, with a tentative D call TRBD1 (6 bases). Trimming cost V 8 bases and J 1 base, with 11 bases left between them. This CDR3 is built from 13 residues. Looked up from germline, CDR1 is MNHEY and CDR2 is SMNVEV (reference sequence). The CDR3 nucleotides are TGTGCCAGCTCTGTACAGGGGAACACTGAAGCTTTCTTT. Amino acids: CASSVQGNTEAFF.

V and J are TRBV19 and TRBJ1-5; D is perhaps TRBD1 (6 bases). Trimming removed 5 bases at V and 10 bases at J, with 12 bases between. Germline values: CDR1 LNHDA, CDR2 SQIVND (reference sequence). The CDR3 runs to 12 residues. The CDR3 DNA sequence: TGTGCCAGTAGTTCAGACAGGTTCCCCCAGCATTTT. Translating it yields CASSSDRFPQHF.

The chain employs TRBV19 and TRBJ2-7; 7 nucleotides align to TRBD1. This CDR3 comprises 15 residues. The germline gives CDR1 LNHDA, CDR2 SQIVND (reference sequence). J lost 0 bases, V lost 5 bases, and 7 bases had no gene match. The CDR3: CASSPADRSSYEQYF. CDR3 bases: TGTGCCAGTAGTCCTGCGGACAGGAGCTCCTACGAGCAGTACTTC.

The rearrangement joins TRBV7-9 to TRBJ2-1, with TRBD2 matching 9 bases. This CDR3 is 18 amino acids long. The germline CDR1 and CDR2 sequences are SEHNR and FQNEAQ (reference sequence). The V and J ends lost 0 bases and 4 bases, in that order; junction bases with no gene match: 10. CDR3 in amino acids: CASSLAVLAGGVYNEQFF. CDR3 DNA sequence: TGTGCCAGCAGCTTAGCCGTTTTGGCGGGAGGGGTATACAATGAGCAGTTCTTC.